One sample yielded the 27 T cell receptor beta chains listed below, sequenced in a study of blood T cell repertoires in COVID-19. Measured with immunoSEQ multiplex PCR; TCRdb has only the in-frame clones, and not every one. There are 80,000 or so clones in the sample; around 83% occur only once, and 9.5% to 12% lies in the top ten. The source material was peripheral blood. The source of these receptors is a man aged 55 to 70 with COVID-19, enrolled during active disease.

The CDR3 DNA reads as TGTGCCAGCAGCTTAGCAGGGGATCAGCCCCAGCATTTT. Amino acid sequence: CASSLAGDQPQHF. This chain connects TRBV7-2 to TRBJ1-5; D possibly corresponds to TRBD1 (5 bases). Germline loops: CDR1 SGHTA, CDR2 FQGNSA. The CDR3 length is 13 residues. V was shortened by 0 bases and J by 5 bases, with 5 bases between the two germline ends.

This sequence joins TRBV3-1 (or the pseudogene TRBV3-2) and TRBJ1-2; D not certain. Germline CDR1 is LGHDT and CDR2 is YNNKEL (reference sequence). Deletions cut 0 bases from V and 14 bases from J, with 16 bases between. The CDR3 is 13 residues long. The CDR3 DNA sequence: TGTGCCAGCAGCCAAGAGTCAGGCCCCGCGGGTACCTTC. Translating gives CASSQESGPAGTF.

The chain couples TRBV19 to TRBJ1-2; perhaps TRBD1 as D (6 bases). Germline V gene lookup returns CDR1 LNHDA and CDR2 SQIVND (reference sequence). This CDR3 contains 15 residues. Trimming took 0 bases from V and 8 from J, leaving 16 bases between them. The CDR3 nucleotides read TGTGCCAGTAGTATAGATTTTGTGGGGGCCGGAGGCTACACCTTC. This gives the protein CASSIDFVGAGGYTF.

V gene TRBV3-1 (or the pseudogene TRBV3-2) combines with J gene TRBJ2-3, with 8 bases matching TRBD2. CDR1 is LGHDT and CDR2 is YNNKEL in the germline V gene (reference sequence). The CDR3 has 17 amino acids. V lost 3 bases, J lost 3 bases, and 11 bases stayed unmatched. This chain's CDR3 is CASSQEAGAGGTDTQYF. The CDR3 bases are TGTGCCAGCAGCCAGGAAGCGGGGGCCGGGGGGACAGATACGCAGTATTTT.

Points on this clone: A junction boundary mismatches the germline segment, possibly from a read error. V usage is TRBV3-1 (or the pseudogene TRBV3-2) and J usage is TRBJ2-6; possible D gene TRBD1, 5 bases. CDR1 is LGHDT and CDR2 is YNNKEL in the germline V gene (reference sequence). This CDR3 is built from 16 residues. The CDR3 region is CASSQERQSGANVPTF. CDR3 nucleotides: TGTGCCAGCAGCCAAGAACGGCAGTCTGGGGCCAACGTCCCGACTTTC.

V gene TRBV6-5 combines with J gene TRBJ2-1; TRBD2 matches 14 bases. The V segment lost 4 bases and the J segment 7 bases; nucleotides outside the gene matches: 3. The length of the CDR3 is 15 residues. The germline V gene has CDR1 MNHEY and CDR2 SVGAGI. The CDR3 loop is CASSLGLAGVNEQFF. In nucleotides, the CDR3 is TGTGCCAGCAGTTTGGGACTAGCGGGAGTTAATGAGCAGTTCTTC.

This chain links TRBV6-5 with TRBJ2-7, with TRBD2 as a possible D gene (7 bases). The V and J ends lost 2 bases and 5 bases respectively, with 13 bases between them. CDR3 size: 14 residues. CDR1 MNHEY and CDR2 SVGAGI come from the germline V gene. CDR3 sequence reads: CASSYGGASHEQYF. CDR3 nucleotide sequence: TGTGCCAGCAGTTACGGGGGGGCGTCTCACGAGCAGTACTTC.

The genes are TRBV27 and TRBJ1-1; D is perhaps TRBD1 (5 bases). CDR3 length equals 14 residues. V dropped 1 base and J dropped 4 bases, with 10 bases sitting between them. Germline V CDR1 and CDR2: MNHEY, SMNVEV (reference sequence). The CDR3 loop is CASSLFRASTEAFF. CDR3 nucleotides: TGTGCCAGCAGTTTATTCAGGGCGAGCACTGAAGCTTTCTTT.

The chain uses TRBV19 and TRBJ2-7, with 9 positions matching TRBD2. The V and J ends lost 7 bases and 1 base, in that order; junction bases with no gene match: 5. CDR1 LNHDA and CDR2 SQIVND come from the germline V gene (reference sequence). This CDR3 region has 14 residues. DNA for the CDR3: TGTGCCAGTACCCAAGCGGGAGGTTCCTACGAGCAGTACTTC. As protein: CASTQAGGSYEQYF.

This chain connects TRBV3-1 (or the pseudogene TRBV3-2) to TRBJ2-3; D gene unclear. V lost 1 base and J lost 4, with 12 bases in between. Germline lookup yields CDR1 LGHDT and CDR2 YNNKEL (reference sequence). The length of the CDR3 is 15 residues. In DNA form, the CDR3 reads TGTGCCAGCAGCCAAGGACTTCTTTACGCAGATACGCAGTATTTT. Translating it yields CASSQGLLYADTQYF.

The chain carries TRBV12-5 and TRBJ2-1; 10 positions match TRBD1. Germline CDR1 LGHNT, CDR2 FRNRAP. J gave up 6 bases and V 0 bases, and 8 bases lay outside the gene matches. This CDR3 comprises 17 residues. Here the CDR3 DNA reads TGTGCTAGTGGTTTGGTACGCGTTAGGACAGGGGGCAATGAGCAGTTCTTC. Protein sequence: CASGLVRVRTGGNEQFF.

This clone was seen only a few times. The chain joins TRBV2 to TRBJ1-2, with TRBD1 identical over 12 bases. The J segment lost 6 bases and the V segment lost 8 bases, leaving 10 bases of the junction unmatched. Germline-derived CDR1 and CDR2 are SNHLY and FYNNEI. The CDR3 is 15 residues long. CDR3 coding DNA: TGTGCCAGCGGAGGAAGGGACAGGGGGCATCATGGCTACACCTTC. Translating it yields CASGGRDRGHHGYTF.

This chain uses TRBV9 with TRBJ2-5; 9 bases are shared with TRBD2. The CDR3 sequence is 16 residues long. Trimming cost V 0 bases and J 4 bases; bases outside gene matches: 7. Germline CDR1 and CDR2: SGDLS and YYNGEE. The CDR3 nucleotides read TGTGCCAGCAGCGTAGAGAGCGGGGGGCCGGGAGAGACCCAGTACTTC. It codes for CASSVESGGPGETQYF.

The gene calls are TRBV7-6 and TRBJ2-7, with D possibly matching TRBD2 (6 bases). Trimming stripped 2 bases from V and 2 bases from J, with 16 bases between. The CDR3 runs 16 residues. The germline CDR1 and CDR2 sequences are SGHVS and FNYEAQ. The CDR3 loop reads CASSLFNAGSTYEQYF. CDR3 sequence (DNA): TGTGCCAGCAGCTTATTTAACGCCGGGAGTACCTACGAGCAGTACTTC.

The chain combines TRBV10-3 with TRBJ2-3; possible D gene TRBD2, 7 bases. The germline V gene has CDR1 ENHRY and CDR2 SYGVKD. V was clipped by 6 bases and J by 4 bases, with 11 bases between them. The CDR3 sequence is 13 residues long. Here the CDR3 reads CAISGGQSDTQYF. Here the CDR3 DNA reads TGTGCCATCAGCGGGGGGCAATCAGATACGCAGTATTTT.

This clone is a singleton in its sample. This rearrangement joins TRBV5-4 to TRBJ2-5, with D maybe TRBD1 (6 bases). Trimming took 0 bases from V and 6 from J, leaving 18 bases between them. CDR1 and CDR2 (germline): SGHNT, YYREEE (reference sequence). The CDR3 extends over 16 amino acids. CDR3 nucleotides: TGTGCCAGCAGCTTGGATCCTGGGACACCCCAGCAGACCCAGTACTTC. This codes for CASSLDPGTPQQTQYF.

This chain links TRBV24-1 with TRBJ2-2; 8 nucleotides align to TRBD1. CDR3 length: 16 residues. With V trimmed by 4 bases and J by 7 bases, 10 bases remained unmatched. In germline, CDR1 is KGHDR, CDR2 SFDVKD. CDR3 nucleotide sequence: TGTGCCACCAGTGACCAGGGGGCAGGGTTTGGCGGGGAGCTGTTTTTT. Amino acids: CATSDQGAGFGGELFF.

This chain connects TRBV29-1 to TRBJ2-1; 8 nucleotides line up with TRBD2. Losses at the gene ends were 8 bases for V and 9 bases for J; bases not matched to a gene: 12. Germline lookup yields CDR1 SQVTM and CDR2 ANQGSEA. The CDR3 runs 13 residues. The CDR3 DNA reads TGCAGCACTATAAACGGGGCGGGGGGTGAGCAGTTCTTC. It codes for CSTINGAGGEQFF.

This chain links TRBV21-1 with TRBJ2-3; the table names TRBD2, a call not compared with the DNA. TRBV21-1 is reported as a pseudogene. This CDR3 contains 17 residues. The CDR3 region is CASKYKSGDGRTDTQYF. The CDR3, as DNA: TGTGCCAGCAAGTACAAGAGCGGAGACGGGCGCACAGATACGCAGTATTTT.

This CDR3 reads CASSESFGTGQETQYF. CDR3 coding DNA: TGCGCCAGCAGTGAGTCATTTGGGACAGGGCAGGAGACCCAGTACTTC. The chain recombines TRBV10-2 with TRBJ2-5; 9 bases fit TRBD1. Germline CDR1 and CDR2: WSHSY and SAAADI. J gave up 5 bases and V 0 bases, and 7 bases lay outside the gene matches. This CDR3 spans 16 amino acids.

This rearrangement joins TRBV12-3 or TRBV12-4 to TRBJ2-2; D is unresolved. V was pared by 7 bases and J by 6 bases, with 6 bases between. The CDR3 runs to 11 residues. The CDR3 loop is CASKLAGELFF. Written as DNA, the CDR3 is TGTGCCAGCAAGCTAGCCGGGGAGCTGTTTTTT.

This clone showed up just once. The chain carries TRBV19 and TRBJ2-1; D may be TRBD2 (7 bases). Germline assignment: CDR1 LNHDA and CDR2 SQIVND (reference sequence). Trimming pared 5 bases from V and 6 bases from J, leaving 14 bases between. CDR3 length: 14 residues. CDR3 bases: TGTGCCAGTAGTGGCGGGGGCTTGATCAATGAGCAGTTCTTC. It encodes CASSGGGLINEQFF. The full variable domain, completed using reference TRBV19 and TRBJ2-1, is DGGITQSPKYLFRKEGQNVTLSCEQNLNHDAMYWYRQDPGQGLRLIYYSQIVNDFQKGDIAEGYSVSREKKESFPLTVTSAQKNPTAFYLCASSGGGLINEQFFGPGTRLTVL.

The chain employs TRBV12-2 and TRBJ2-7; the listed D gene, TRBD2, was not tested against the DNA. TRBV12-2 is marked as a pseudogene. The CDR3 covers 17 residues. The CDR3 region has the DNA TGTGCAAGTCGCTTAGTGGACCGTCGAGGGTGTTGCTACGAGCAGTACTTC. Translating gives CASRLVDRRGCCYEQYF.

The rearrangement joins TRBV19 to TRBJ1-5; TRBD1 matches 9 bases. The trim removed 10 bases at V and 0 bases at J, leaving 19 bases unmatched. Germline CDR1 reads LNHDA; CDR2 reads SQIVND (reference sequence). CDR3 length: 19 residues. The CDR3 spells CATSLPPGQGSYSNQPQHF. CDR3 nucleotide sequence: TGTGCCACCTCGCTACCACCGGGACAGGGATCATATAGCAATCAGCCCCAGCATTTT.

V gene TRBV2 combines with J gene TRBJ1-6, with unresolved D. V was pared by 3 bases and J by 9 bases, with 15 bases between. The CDR3 runs to 15 residues. The germline V gene encodes CDR1 SNHLY and CDR2 FYNNEI. CDR3 nucleotides: TGTGCCAGCAGTGATATCGAGGGTGATGGTTCACCCCTCCACTTT. This codes for CASSDIEGDGSPLHF.

The chain uses TRBV11-2 and TRBJ2-1; possibly TRBD2 for D (5 bases). Trimming took 3 bases from V and 0 from J, leaving 9 bases between them. Germline V gene lookup returns CDR1 SGHAT and CDR2 FQNNGV. CDR3 length: 15 amino acids. This chain's CDR3 is CASSFRGLSYNEQFF. The CDR3 DNA reads TGTGCCAGCAGCTTTCGGGGTCTCTCCTACAATGAGCAGTTCTTC.

V usage is TRBV28 and J usage is TRBJ2-1; D unresolved. Deletions cut 5 bases from V and 9 bases from J, with 5 bases between. From germline, CDR1 is MDHEN and CDR2 SYDVKM. The CDR3 is made up of 10 amino acids. The CDR3 DNA sequence: TGTGCCAGCAGTACATTTGAGCAGTTCTTC. Translating it yields CASSTFEQFF.